This T cell receptor (beta chain) is drawn from a study of OX40 agonist ivuxolimab in advanced cancers. Study as a whole: At 0.01 to 10 mg/kg, ivuxolimab was administered intravenously to patients every 2 weeks.

Only one count was recorded for this clone. TCRdb's copy holds only in-frame clones and misses some; the assay was immunoSEQ multiplex PCR. The sample contains 50,000 or so clones, over 75% of which appear only once. This TCR was sampled from an adult with an advanced solid tumor such as melanoma, head and neck, liver or kidney cancer. The material sequenced was CD4+ or CD8+ T cells sorted from blood, taken in a trial of the OX40 agonist ivuxolimab.

This CDR3 reads CASSARQGGTEAFF. DNA of the CDR3: TGTGCCAGCAGCGCCCGACAGGGAGGGACTGAAGCTTTCTTT. This sequence joins TRBV11-1 and TRBJ1-1, with 7 positions matching TRBD1. The CDR3 spans 14 residues. Germline CDR1 and CDR2: SGHAT and FQDESV (reference sequence). V trimming: 5 bases; J trimming: 5 bases; junction bases outside the gene matches: 8.